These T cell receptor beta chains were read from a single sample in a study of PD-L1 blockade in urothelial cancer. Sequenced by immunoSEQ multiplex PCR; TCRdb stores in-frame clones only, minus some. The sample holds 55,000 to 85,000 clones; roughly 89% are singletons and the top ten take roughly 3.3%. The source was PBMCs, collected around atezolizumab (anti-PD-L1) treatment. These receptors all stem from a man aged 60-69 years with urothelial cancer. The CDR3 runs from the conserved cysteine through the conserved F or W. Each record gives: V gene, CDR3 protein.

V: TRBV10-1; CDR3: CASSESGSGGTDTQYF
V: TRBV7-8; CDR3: CASSLFGLVDRGLFF
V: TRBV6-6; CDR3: CAGNTGGAGGTGELFF
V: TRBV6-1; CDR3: CASRRSAEQFF
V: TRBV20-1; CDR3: CSPTGQETQYF
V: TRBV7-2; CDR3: CASSTQRDYEQYF
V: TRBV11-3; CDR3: CASSQGDIYEQYF
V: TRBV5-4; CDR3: CASNRGGVGETQYF
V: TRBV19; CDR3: CASSGRGGHEQFF
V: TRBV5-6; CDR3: CASSATGSGSEKLFF
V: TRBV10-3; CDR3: CAIKGATNEKLFF
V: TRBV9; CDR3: CASSARDQGNNEQFF
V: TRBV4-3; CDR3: CASSQDRTSGSSSTDTQYF
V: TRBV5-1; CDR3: CASSLGQSNQPQHF
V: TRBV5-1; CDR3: CASSWTGADGYTF
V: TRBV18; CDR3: CASSPPAGSHEQYF
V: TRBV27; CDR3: CASSYIQGPPYNSPLHF
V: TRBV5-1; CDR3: CASSVGDRVEPQHF
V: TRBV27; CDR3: CASSLGQGFRAEAFF
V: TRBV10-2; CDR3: CASRARDTQYF
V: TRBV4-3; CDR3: CASSQDRLPGTGTYEQYF
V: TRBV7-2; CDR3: CASSLDVQGNTEAFF
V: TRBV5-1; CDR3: CASSLGTGVYGNTIYF
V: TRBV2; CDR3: CASSETIYEQYF
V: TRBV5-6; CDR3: CASSLGQVGQPQHF
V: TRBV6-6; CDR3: CASSYSRGLNNEKLFF
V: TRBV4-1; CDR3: CASSQGFRNTEAFF
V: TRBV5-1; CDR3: CASSQRGNTGELFF